Shown below are 2 T cell receptor beta chains from a single sample sequenced in a study of OX40 agonist ivuxolimab in advanced cancers. The assay was immunoSEQ multiplex PCR, and TCRdb's table has in-frame clones only and misses some. The sample has roughly 90,000 clones, roughly 93% seen once. The specimen comprised CD4+ or CD8+ T cells sorted from blood, sampled in a trial of the OX40 agonist ivuxolimab. These receptors originate from an adult with an advanced solid tumor such as melanoma, head and neck, liver or kidney cancer.

The rearrangement links TRBV28 to TRBJ2-7; a weak D match, TRBD2 (6 bases). The CDR3 runs 14 residues. The germline gives CDR1 MDHEN, CDR2 SYDVKM. V gave up 8 bases and J gave up 2 bases, with 16 bases separating them. In nucleotides, the CDR3 is TGTGCCAGCCGAAACGGGGGAAGAGCCTACGAGCAGTACTTC. It specifies CASRNGGRAYEQYF.

The rearrangement links TRBV10-3 to TRBJ2-5; possibly TRBD1 for D (5 bases). Germline values: CDR1 ENHRY, CDR2 SYGVKD. CDR3 length: 14 residues. V lost 1 base to trimming and J lost 1 base, with 7 bases between them. CDR3 region: CAISEWGGQETQYF. In nucleotides, the CDR3 is TGTGCCATCAGTGAGTGGGGCGGCCAAGAGACCCAGTACTTC.